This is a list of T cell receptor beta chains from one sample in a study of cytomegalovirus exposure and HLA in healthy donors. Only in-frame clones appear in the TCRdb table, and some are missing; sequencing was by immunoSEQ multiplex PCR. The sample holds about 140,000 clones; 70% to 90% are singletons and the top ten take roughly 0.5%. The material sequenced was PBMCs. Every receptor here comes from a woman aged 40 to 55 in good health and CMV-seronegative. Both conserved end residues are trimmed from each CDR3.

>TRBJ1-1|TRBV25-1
ASSAVQGAF
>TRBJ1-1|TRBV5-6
ASSLGREQAF
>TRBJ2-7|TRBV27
ASSPGTGAGNEQY
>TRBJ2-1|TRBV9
ASSVSSGRNYNEQF
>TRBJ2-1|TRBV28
ASSSLAGGDNEQF
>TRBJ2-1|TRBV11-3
ASSSREYNEQF
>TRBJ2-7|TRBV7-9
ASSSSSYEQY
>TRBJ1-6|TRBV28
ASSPGQGDSPLH
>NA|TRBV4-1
ASSPRWLAANSYEQY
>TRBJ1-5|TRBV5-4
ASSLGRDQPQH
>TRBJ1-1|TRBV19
ASTRGGNTEAF
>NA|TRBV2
ASSSQGSSYEQY
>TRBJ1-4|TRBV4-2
ASSQRPLDRATNEKLV
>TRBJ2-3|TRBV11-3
ASSLRRGRAGSGQY
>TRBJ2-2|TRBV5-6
ASSLPGQGLTGELF
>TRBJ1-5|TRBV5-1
ASSSGQGNQPQH
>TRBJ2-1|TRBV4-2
ASSQELTPFFGNEQF
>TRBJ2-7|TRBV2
ASRELAGGSSYEQY
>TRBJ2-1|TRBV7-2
ASSVMGSSYNEQF
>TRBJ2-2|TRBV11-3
ASSTTGENTGELF
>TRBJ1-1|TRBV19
ASSIISGNEAF
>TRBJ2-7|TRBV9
ASSVGVPGYEQY
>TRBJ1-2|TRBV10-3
AIASSANYGYT